Following are 31 T cell receptor beta chains from one sample sequenced in a study of shared clonotypes between healthy human individuals. CD45RO-negative, CCR7-selected cells formed the naive CD8 fraction, which excluded terminally differentiated effector memory CD45RA+ cells. The method was immunoSEQ multiplex PCR; TCRdb's version includes in-frame clones alone and lacks a portion of them. Of millions of clones in the sample, roughly 91% were seen once. Sample: naive CD8+ T cells from PBMCs. The receptors here all came from a man younger than 30 in good health. Some clones in this sample may be carry-over from other donors' samples.

This clone was counted only a few times. The chain combines TRBV30 with TRBJ1-5; 7 nucleotides agree with TRBD1. Looked up from germline, CDR1 is GTSNPN and CDR2 is SVGIG (reference sequence). The CDR3 sequence is 17 residues long. With 2 bases clipped from V and 4 bases from J, the junction kept 14 bases outside the gene matches. The CDR3 reads CAWSHDRALMGNQPQHF. DNA of the CDR3: TGTGCCTGGAGTCACGACAGGGCCCTAATGGGGAATCAGCCCCAGCATTTT.

Points on this clone: Other DNA sequences in the sample encode the same CDR3. The genes are TRBV27 and TRBJ2-7; 8 bases fit TRBD1. CDR1 is MNHEY and CDR2 is SMNVEV in the germline V gene (reference sequence). The CDR3 totals 15 residues. Germline trimming cut 2 bases from V and 2 bases from J; bases unmatched to any gene: 5. CDR3: CASSLIGTGTYEQYF. For the CDR3, the DNA is TGTGCCAGCAGTTTAATAGGGACAGGAACCTACGAGCAGTACTTC.

This clone was counted once. The chain carries TRBV15 and TRBJ1-1; the D gene is possibly TRBD1 (6 bases). Germline V gene lookup returns CDR1 LNHNV and CDR2 YYDKDF (reference sequence). Trimming removed 4 bases from V and 4 bases from J, with 16 bases in between. The CDR3 has 15 residues. This CDR3 is CATSTREGGGTEAFF. In DNA form, the CDR3 reads TGTGCCACCAGCACAAGAGAGGGAGGGGGCACTGAAGCTTTCTTT.

The chain combines TRBV5-6 with TRBJ2-2; perhaps TRBD2 as D (5 bases). CDR1 and CDR2 from the germline V gene are SGHDT and YYEEEE. CDR3 length equals 17 residues. V lost 1 base to trimming and J lost 7 bases, with 20 bases between them. CDR3 nucleotide sequence: TGTGCCAGCAGCTTGTCCCCCCAAGCGGCTTATGGCGGGGAGCTGTTTTTT. Translating it yields CASSLSPQAAYGGELFF.

This chain connects TRBV28 to TRBJ2-4, with D tentatively TRBD2 (5 bases). This CDR3 contains 13 residues. Trimming cost V 5 bases and J 1 base, with 6 bases left between them. Germline CDR1 and CDR2: MDHEN and SYDVKM. CDR3 DNA sequence: TGTGCCAGCAGTCCGGGGGCCAAAAACATTCAGTACTTC. This codes for CASSPGAKNIQYF.

The chain is built from TRBV28 and TRBJ2-7, with D possibly TRBD1 on 5 matching bases. The CDR3 is made up of 13 amino acids. Trimming shortened V by 6 bases and J by 2 bases, and 11 bases separated the two germline ends. Germline V gene data show CDR1 as MDHEN and CDR2 as SYDVKM. The CDR3 coding sequence is TGTGCCAGCAGACGTCAGGGCCCCTACGAGCAGTACTTC. Protein product: CASRRQGPYEQYF.

This clone was recorded only once. The V gene is TRBV28, the J gene TRBJ2-2; the match to TRBD1 covers 8 bases. CDR1 is MDHEN and CDR2 is SYDVKM in the germline V gene. CDR3 length equals 15 residues. After removal of 6 bases from V and 0 bases from J, the junction contained 3 bases not matched to a gene. The CDR3 reads CASSVRGPNTGELFF. The DNA of the CDR3 is TGTGCCAGCAGCGTCAGGGGGCCGAACACCGGGGAGCTGTTTTTT.

This chain links TRBV11-2 with TRBJ2-2; D possibly uses TRBD1 or TRBD2 (5 bases each). The length of the CDR3 is 16 residues. CDR1 and CDR2 from the germline V gene are SGHAT and FQNNGV. V lost 4 bases and J lost 8, with 20 bases in between. This chain's CDR3 is CASSSTPGRWSGELFF. Here the CDR3 DNA reads TGTGCCAGCAGCTCCACACCGGGACGCTGGTCGGGGGAGCTGTTTTTT.

The J gene is TRBJ1-4, the V gene TRBV28; D gene ambiguous. Per germline, CDR1 MDHEN and CDR2 SYDVKM. V was cut by 6 bases and J by 0 bases, with 11 bases left in between. The CDR3 is made up of 15 amino acids. CDR3 nucleotide sequence: TGTGCCAGCAGCTCTGATGCTGCAACTAATGAAAAACTGTTTTTT. Translating gives CASSSDAATNEKLFF.

This sequence joins TRBV9 and TRBJ2-1; TRBD1 or TRBD2 may be the D gene (5 bases each). V was trimmed by 3 bases and J by 7 bases, leaving 17 bases between them. The germline gives CDR1 SGDLS, CDR2 YYNGEE. CDR3 length equals 15 residues. The CDR3 loop is CASSASWGSPNEQFF. In nucleotides, the CDR3 is TGTGCCAGCAGCGCCTCCTGGGGGTCTCCGAATGAGCAGTTCTTC. The entire variable domain, with the rest obtained from reference TRBV9 and TRBJ2-1, is as follows: DSGVTQTPKHLITATGQRVTLRCSPRSGDLSVYWYQQSLDQGLQFLIQYYNGEERAKGNILERFSAQQFPDLHSELNLSSLELGDSALYFCASSASWGSPNEQFFGPGTRLTVL.

A word on this clone: This CDR3 is also generated by other DNA sequences in the sample. The chain couples TRBV9 to TRBJ2-7; TRBD2 is a possible D gene (6 bases). V was pared by 1 base and J by 5 bases, with 10 bases between. Germline V gene lookup returns CDR1 SGDLS and CDR2 YYNGEE. The CDR3 is made up of 13 amino acids. The chain's CDR3 is CASSVSGGNEQYF. The CDR3 DNA follows: TGTGCCAGCAGCGTAAGCGGCGGGAACGAGCAGTACTTC. The complete variable domain, with remaining parts taken from reference TRBV9 and TRBJ2-7, reads DSGVTQTPKHLITATGQRVTLRCSPRSGDLSVYWYQQSLDQGLQFLIQYYNGEERAKGNILERFSAQQFPDLHSELNLSSLELGDSALYFCASSVSGGNEQYFGPGTRLTVT.

This clone was seen at least ten times. The chain has TRBV28 and TRBJ2-5; 7 bases fit TRBD1. CDR3 size: 14 residues. Germline V gene sequence: CDR1 MDHEN, CDR2 SYDVKM. V gave up 6 bases and J gave up 5 bases; unmatched junction bases: 9. CDR3 DNA: TGTGCCAGCAGACCTCTCGACAGGGTGGAGACCCAGTACTTC. Translation gives CASRPLDRVETQYF.

This clone was observed a handful of times. Other DNA sequences within the sample encode an identical CDR3. This chain connects TRBV27 to TRBJ1-4; weak D call: TRBD1 (6 bases). CDR1 is MNHEY and CDR2 is SMNVEV in the germline V gene (reference sequence). The CDR3 has 14 amino acids. Trimming took 5 bases from V and 0 from J, leaving 7 bases between them. CDR3 DNA sequence: TGTGCCAGCAGTCACAGGGCAACTAATGAAAAACTGTTTTTT. As protein: CASSHRATNEKLFF.

In this sample, this clone turned up a few times. V gene TRBV7-9 combines with J gene TRBJ1-1; no reliable D call. This CDR3 region has 14 residues. The V gene's germline CDR1 is SEHNR and CDR2 FQNEAQ (reference sequence). Deletions cut 2 bases from V and 0 bases from J, with 7 bases between. CDR3 loop: CASSLRNLNTEAFF. In DNA, the CDR3 is TGTGCCAGCAGCTTAAGGAATTTGAACACTGAAGCTTTCTTT.

This sequence joins TRBV27 and TRBJ1-1; D not certain. The V gene lost 3 bases and the J gene lost 0 bases, with 11 bases spanning the gap. Germline-derived CDR1 and CDR2 are MNHEY and SMNVEV (reference sequence). The CDR3 sequence is 15 residues long. CDR3 DNA: TGTGCCAGCAGTTTTGGCGGAAACTTGAACACTGAAGCTTTCTTT. Translating it yields CASSFGGNLNTEAFF.

About this clone: At the DNA level, this CDR3 is encoded by other sequences in the same sample as well. The chain is built from TRBV19 and TRBJ2-7, with TRBD1 matching over 8 bases. Germline values: CDR1 LNHDA, CDR2 SQIVND (reference sequence). Germline trimming cut 6 bases from V and 4 bases from J; bases unmatched to any gene: 8. CDR3 size: 14 residues. CDR3: CASSPDRDRYEQYF. CDR3 DNA: TGTGCCAGTAGCCCGGACAGGGATCGTTACGAGCAGTACTTC.

The chain recombines TRBV15 with TRBJ2-5; D is ambiguous. V was trimmed by 4 bases and J by 7 bases, leaving 22 bases between them. Germline CDR1 LNHNV, CDR2 YYDKDF (reference sequence). This CDR3 comprises 16 residues. CDR3 nucleotide sequence: TGTGCCACCAGCAACCCTCGGCAGGCCACTTACGGGACCCAGTACTTC. Translation: CATSNPRQATYGTQYF. Looking up the rest from reference TRBV15 and TRBJ2-5 gives the full variable domain: DAMVIQNPRYQVTQFGKPVTLSCSQTLNHNVMYWYQQKSSQAPKLLFHYYDKDFNNEADTPDNFQSRRPNTSFCFLDIRSPGLGDTAMYLCATSNPRQATYGTQYFGPGTRLLVL.

This chain joins TRBV5-6 and TRBJ1-1; unclear D gene. Looked up from germline, CDR1 is SGHDT and CDR2 is YYEEEE. The CDR3 spans 12 residues. V was shortened by 4 bases and J by 7 bases, with 11 bases between the two germline ends. The CDR3 reads CASSLFLGEAFF. CDR3 in DNA: TGTGCCAGCAGCCTGTTCCTAGGTGAAGCTTTCTTT.

The chain links TRBV5-1 to TRBJ1-5; D remains ambiguous. CDR1 is SGHRS and CDR2 is YFSETQ in the germline V gene. The CDR3 is made up of 15 amino acids. Trimming left V 0 bases short and J 0 bases short, with 7 bases between. The DNA for the CDR3 is TGCGCCAGCAGCTTGGGGGATTATAGCAATCAGCCCCAGCATTTT. This gives the protein CASSLGDYSNQPQHF.

DNA of the CDR3: TGCGCCAGCAGCTTGGGGACAGGGGCCTACGAGCAGTACTTC. Translated, it gives CASSLGTGAYEQYF. This chain links TRBV5-1 with TRBJ2-5; 9 bases are shared with TRBD1. The J call could be wrong; TRBJ2-7 is a better fit for the DNA end. CDR3 size: 14 residues. The germline CDR1 and CDR2 sequences are SGHRS and YFSETQ.

This rearrangement joins TRBV28 to TRBJ1-5; D ambiguous. With 7 bases removed from V and 2 bases from J, the gap between germline ends came to 12 bases. This CDR3 contains 14 residues. Per the germline V gene, CDR1 is MDHEN and CDR2 is SYDVKM. The CDR3 sequence: CASTPRGGNQPQHF. The CDR3, as DNA: TGTGCCAGCACCCCTAGAGGTGGCAATCAGCCCCAGCATTTT.

The chain has TRBV6-1 and TRBJ2-7; a weak D match, TRBD1 (5 bases). Trimming pared 2 bases from V and 3 bases from J, leaving 23 bases between. This CDR3 has 18 amino acids. CDR1 is MNHNS, CDR2 SASEGT, per germline. CDR3 in DNA: TGTGCCAGCAGTGAAAGGTCTTGGGTTGGGGCCGCCGACTACGAGCAGTACTTC. Encoded protein: CASSERSWVGAADYEQYF.

The V call is TRBV6-5, the J call TRBJ2-2, with D maybe TRBD1 (5 bases). CDR1 is MNHEY, CDR2 SVGAGI, per germline. CDR3 length: 15 amino acids. Trimming pared 5 bases from V and 0 bases from J, leaving 10 bases between. The DNA for the CDR3 is TGTGCCAGCAGTGCACAGGCGACGAACACCGGGGAGCTGTTTTTT. It specifies CASSAQATNTGELFF.

This chain links TRBV19 with TRBJ2-1, with D perhaps TRBD1 or TRBD2 (5 bases each). CDR3 length: 16 amino acids. Germline CDR1 is LNHDA and CDR2 is SQIVND (reference sequence). Trimming stripped 3 bases from V and 0 bases from J, with 12 bases between. The CDR3 sequence is CASSIVGTLSYNEQFF. The CDR3 DNA reads as TGTGCCAGTAGTATTGTCGGGACGCTCTCCTACAATGAGCAGTTCTTC.

The chain carries TRBV7-3 and TRBJ2-2, with TRBD1 matching over 10 bases. Germline V gives CDR1 SGHTA, CDR2 FQGTGA. After removal of 5 bases from V and 5 bases from J, the junction contained 8 bases not matched to a gene. This CDR3 has 16 amino acids. In nucleotides, the CDR3 is TGTGCCAGCAGCACCCCGACAGGGGGCAGGACCGGGGAGCTGTTTTTT. This gives the protein CASSTPTGGRTGELFF.

The chain recombines TRBV5-1 with TRBJ2-5, with a weak D call TRBD2 (5 bases). The germline V gene has CDR1 SGHRS and CDR2 YFSETQ. There are 15 residues in the CDR3. Trimming removed 7 bases from V and 0 bases from J, with 16 bases in between. This CDR3 reads CASAGSWLYQETQYF. The CDR3 bases are TGCGCCAGCGCTGGGAGCTGGCTGTACCAAGAGACCCAGTACTTC.

The sample holds one count of this clone. CDR3 bases: TGTGCCAGCAGCACAGAAATACAGGGTTTAGATCAGCCCCAGCATTTT. This gives the protein CASSTEIQGLDQPQHF. The genes are TRBV7-9 and TRBJ1-5; a weak D match, TRBD1 (6 bases). Germline CDR1 is SEHNR and CDR2 is FQNEAQ (reference sequence). The CDR3 sequence is 16 residues long. Deletions cut 5 bases from V and 5 bases from J, with 19 bases between.

J is TRBJ2-5 and V is TRBV9, with D maybe TRBD1 (6 bases). This CDR3 comprises 15 residues. CDR1 and CDR2 (germline): SGDLS, YYNGEE. V gave up 3 bases and J gave up 5 bases, with 17 bases separating them. The CDR3 loop is CASSGTGHEWETQYF. In nucleotides, the CDR3 is TGTGCCAGCAGCGGAACGGGACACGAGTGGGAGACCCAGTACTTC.

The chain recombines TRBV2 with TRBJ2-7, with a tentative D call TRBD1 (5 bases). The length of the CDR3 is 14 residues. The germline V gene has CDR1 SNHLY and CDR2 FYNNEI. Trimming took 3 bases from V and 2 from J, leaving 11 bases between them. The CDR3 here is CASSDGDSPYEQYF. The CDR3 DNA reads TGTGCCAGCAGTGATGGTGACAGCCCCTACGAGCAGTACTTC.

The chain uses TRBV19 and TRBJ1-2, with 7 bases aligning to TRBD1. J lost 4 bases, V lost 5 bases, and 10 bases had no gene match. There are 15 residues in the CDR3. From germline, CDR1 is LNHDA and CDR2 SQIVND (reference sequence). The CDR3 DNA follows: TGTGCCAGTAGTGCCCGGGACAGAGTCTTCTATGGCTACACCTTC. Amino acid sequence: CASSARDRVFYGYTF. Supplemented by reference TRBV19 and TRBJ1-2, the full variable domain reads DGGITQSPKYLFRKEGQNVTLSCEQNLNHDAMYWYRQDPGQGLRLIYYSQIVNDFQKGDIAEGYSVSREKKESFPLTVTSAQKNPTAFYLCASSARDRVFYGYTFGSGTRLTVV.

The chain carries TRBV27 and TRBJ2-1; D is ambiguous. Germline CDR1 reads MNHEY; CDR2 reads SMNVEV (reference sequence). The CDR3 has 12 residues. Trimming took 8 bases from V and 3 from J, leaving 8 bases between them. The CDR3 sequence is CASGVIYNEQFF. In DNA form, the CDR3 reads TGTGCCAGCGGGGTTATCTACAATGAGCAGTTCTTC.